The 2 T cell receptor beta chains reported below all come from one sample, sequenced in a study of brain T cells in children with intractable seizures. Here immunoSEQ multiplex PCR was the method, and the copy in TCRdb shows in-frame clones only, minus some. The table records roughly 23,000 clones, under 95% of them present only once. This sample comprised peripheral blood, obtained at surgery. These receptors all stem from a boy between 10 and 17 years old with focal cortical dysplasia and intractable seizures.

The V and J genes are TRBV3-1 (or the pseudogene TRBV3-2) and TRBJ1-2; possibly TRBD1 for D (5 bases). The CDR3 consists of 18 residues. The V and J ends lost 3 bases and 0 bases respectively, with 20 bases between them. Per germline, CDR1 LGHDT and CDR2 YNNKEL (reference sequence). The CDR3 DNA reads TGTGCCAGCAGCCATGAACCGCCGTCGACAGAAGCTAACTATGGCTACACCTTC. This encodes CASSHEPPSTEANYGYTF.

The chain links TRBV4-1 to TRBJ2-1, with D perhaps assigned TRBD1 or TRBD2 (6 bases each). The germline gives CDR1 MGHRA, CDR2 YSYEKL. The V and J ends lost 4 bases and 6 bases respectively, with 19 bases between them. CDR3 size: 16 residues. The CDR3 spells CASSPGGQGPANEQFF. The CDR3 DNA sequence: TGCGCCAGCAGCCCCGGGGGTCAGGGGCCCGCCAATGAGCAGTTCTTC.